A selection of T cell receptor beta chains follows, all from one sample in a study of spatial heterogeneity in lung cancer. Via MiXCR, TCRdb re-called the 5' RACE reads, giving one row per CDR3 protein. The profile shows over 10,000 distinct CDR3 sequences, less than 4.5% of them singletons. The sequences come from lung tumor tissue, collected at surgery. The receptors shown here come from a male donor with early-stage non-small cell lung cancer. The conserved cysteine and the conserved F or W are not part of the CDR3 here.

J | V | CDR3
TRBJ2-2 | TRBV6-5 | ASSYTGANTGELF
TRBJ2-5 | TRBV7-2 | ASSSSAGTSTETQY
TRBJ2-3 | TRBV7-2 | ASSEAGGGTDTQY
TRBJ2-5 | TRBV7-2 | ASSLAGLAGNRAQY
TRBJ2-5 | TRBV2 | ASSFRRKETQY
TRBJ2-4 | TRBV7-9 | ASSLDGLD
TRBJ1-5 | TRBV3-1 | ASSDRTGWNQPQH
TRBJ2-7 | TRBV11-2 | ASSLDRMRGGKQY
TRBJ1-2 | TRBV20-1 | SATVAGGGYT
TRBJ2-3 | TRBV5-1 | ASSLAQGTDTQY
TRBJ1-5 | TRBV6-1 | ASSEGQANQPQH
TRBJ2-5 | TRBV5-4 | ASSLETRRGTQY
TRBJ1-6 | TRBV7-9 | ASSPDSLNSPLH
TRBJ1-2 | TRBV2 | ASRSDRYYGDT
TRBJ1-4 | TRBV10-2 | ASSDNEKLF
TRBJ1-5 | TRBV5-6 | ASSPGRGNQPQH
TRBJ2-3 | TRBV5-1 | ASRDFATDTQY
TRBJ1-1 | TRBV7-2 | ASGEQGVRTEAF
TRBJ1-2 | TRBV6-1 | ASSARGADYGYT
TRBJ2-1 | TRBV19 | ATSRRYDGGGMNEQF
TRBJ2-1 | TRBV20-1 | SAPPPQGPYNEQF
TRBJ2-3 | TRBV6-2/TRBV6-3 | ASRPQRGGYRPY
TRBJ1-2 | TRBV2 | ASRETGGGGYT
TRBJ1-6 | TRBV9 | ASSVGQGYSPLH
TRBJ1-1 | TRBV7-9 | ASSSFRGLTEAF
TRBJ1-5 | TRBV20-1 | SARDGAFGSNQPQH
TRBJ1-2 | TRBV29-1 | SVERATYGYT
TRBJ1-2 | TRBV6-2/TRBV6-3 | ASSYEPGSYGYT
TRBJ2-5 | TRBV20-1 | SASGGTGGLGETQY
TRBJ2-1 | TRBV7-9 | ASSGELVNFHNEQF
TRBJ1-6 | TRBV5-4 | ASSLDLTGGKGSPLH
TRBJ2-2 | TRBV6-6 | ASSYCTGELF
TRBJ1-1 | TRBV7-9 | ASSYETALEAF
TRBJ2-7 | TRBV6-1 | ASRDWTGIGEQY
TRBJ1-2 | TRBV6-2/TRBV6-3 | ASSRQGHYGYT
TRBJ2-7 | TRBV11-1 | ASSKGEPRDRGQRT
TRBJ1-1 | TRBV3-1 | ASSLQIVAGVNTEAF
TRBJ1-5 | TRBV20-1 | SAIPGYSNQPQH
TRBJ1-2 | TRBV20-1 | SARELSGGGGYGYT
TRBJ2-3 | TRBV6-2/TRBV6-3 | ASSNTDTQY
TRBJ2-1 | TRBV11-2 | ASSLQGVNEQF
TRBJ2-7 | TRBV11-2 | ASSLTSAPSYEQY
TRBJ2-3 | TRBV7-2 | ASSPTRRTY
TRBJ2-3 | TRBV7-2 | ASSLVPGLAGGSTDTQY
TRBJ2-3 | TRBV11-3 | ASSFGTGVKGTDTQY
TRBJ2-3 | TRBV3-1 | ASSRTSGVSTDTQY
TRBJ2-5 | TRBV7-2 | ASSLSRDSIRETQY
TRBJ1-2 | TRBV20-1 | SARPGHTFGYT
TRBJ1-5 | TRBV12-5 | ASGLVKDGDTYSNQPQH
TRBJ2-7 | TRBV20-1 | SASRDDYEQY
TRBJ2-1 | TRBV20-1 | SATSGGAGNEQF
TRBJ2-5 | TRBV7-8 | ASSLVTSGREPQETQY
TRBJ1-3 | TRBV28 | ASSLYSLGNTIY
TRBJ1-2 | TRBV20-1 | SAREGQGFYYGYT
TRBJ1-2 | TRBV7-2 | ASSLISFGANYGYT
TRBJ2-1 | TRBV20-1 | SARDSWRDNNEQF